This record looks at one T cell receptor beta chain sequence and its context. This specimen comes from a study of blood T cell repertoires in COVID-19. The wider study: Sites in the United States, Italy and Spain provided acute and convalescent COVID-19 samples. The analysed material was cDNA or gDNA that came from T cells, B-cell-depleted T cells, or PBMCs.

Under the authors' procedure: Amplification of reference gene primers was used by the study to estimate nucleated cell counts. Libraries were prepared by immunoSEQ multiplex PCR; TCRdb keeps only in-frame clonotypes and omits some of them. That table furnishes V, J and clone size, whereas the DNA furnished D and trimming. Here the sample spans approximately 44,000 clones, 86% being singletons. The sequencing input was peripheral blood. This TCR was sampled from a man between 60 and 75 years old with active COVID-19.

The chain's CDR3 is CSARADEQFF. The DNA of the CDR3 is TGCAGTGCTAGAGCCGATGAGCAGTTCTTC. The chain is built from TRBV20-1 and TRBJ2-1; the D is unclear. This CDR3 region has 10 residues. Germline CDR1 reads DFQATT; CDR2 reads SNEGSKA (reference sequence). V lost 1 base and J lost 8, with 3 bases in between.